Presented here are 16 T cell receptor beta chains from one specimen sequenced in a study of T cells in localized non-small cell lung cancer (TCRdb year 2020). The method was the immunoSEQ multiplex PCR assay. What TCRdb holds here is the immuneACCESS table cut down to in-frame rearrangements. Part of the clones is not present; checked against another copy, under half of the missing clones reflect an unresolved V gene, and the others are unexplained. A total of 70,000 to 85,000 clones appear in this sample, approximately 84% of them only once. The ten top clones hold approximately 1.2% of the sample. Source: peripheral blood, taken before any cancer treatment. All receptors come from a female donor aged 60 or older with stage I lung adenocarcinoma.

This clone was seen once. The V and J genes are TRBV5-1 and TRBJ2-1; 11 positions agree with TRBD2. Germline assignment: CDR1 SGHRS and CDR2 YFSETQ. The CDR3 covers 17 residues. V lost 4 bases to trimming and J lost 5 bases; unmatched junction nucleotides: 11. The CDR3 reads CASSLTLAGGPDNEQFF. CDR3 DNA: TGCGCCAGCAGCCTTACGCTAGCGGGAGGCCCTGACAATGAGCAGTTCTTC. Based on the CDR3 plus reference TRBV5-1 and TRBJ2-1, the full variable domain is KAGVTQTPRYLIKTRGQQVTLSCSPISGHRSVSWYQQTPGQGLQFLFEYFSETQRNKGNFPGRFSGRQFSNSRSEMNVSTLELGDSALYLCASSLTLAGGPDNEQFFGPGTRLTVL.

This clone showed up just a few times. Within the sample, other DNA sequences also encode this same CDR3. The J gene is TRBJ1-2, the V gene TRBV7-6; 10 bases are shared with TRBD1. The CDR3 has 17 residues. CDR1 and CDR2 from the germline V gene are SGHVS and FNYEAQ. V was clipped by 4 bases and J by 2 bases; unmatched bases: 10. CDR3 residues: CASSYSDRGLLNYGYTF. CDR3 DNA: TGTGCCAGCAGCTACTCTGACAGGGGGCTCTTAAACTATGGCTACACCTTC.

The chain couples TRBV12-5 to TRBJ1-2; D is possibly TRBD1 (5 bases). Looked up from germline, CDR1 is LGHNT and CDR2 is FRNRAP. This CDR3 region has 12 residues. Trimming removed 6 bases at V and 4 bases at J, with 9 bases between. The CDR3 sequence: CASGGEGYGYTF. DNA of the CDR3: TGTGCTAGTGGGGGGGAGGGCTATGGCTACACCTTC. Using reference TRBV12-5 and TRBJ1-2 for the parts outside the CDR3, the full variable domain is DARVTQTPRHKVTEMGQEVTMRCQPILGHNTVFWYRQTMMQGLELLAYFRNRAPLDDSGMPKDRFSAEMPDATLATLKIQPSEPRDSAVYFCASGGEGYGYTFGSGTRLTVV.

This clone was seen only a few times. This chain joins TRBV5-4 and TRBJ2-2, with D maybe TRBD2 (6 bases). This CDR3 comprises 15 residues. V lost 0 bases and J 7 bases, leaving 13 bases between the germline ends. CDR1 is SGHNT, CDR2 YYREEE, per germline (reference sequence). CDR3: CASSLAGGLIGELFF. Here the CDR3 DNA reads TGTGCCAGCAGCTTGGCCGGGGGTTTGATCGGGGAGCTGTTTTTT.

In its sample, this clone was seen a few times. V and J are TRBV5-1 and TRBJ2-7, with 8 bases that match TRBD1. The germline V gene has CDR1 SGHRS and CDR2 YFSETQ. Trimming at V came to 4 bases and at J to 2 bases, leaving 8 bases not matched to a gene. There are 15 residues in the CDR3. CDR3 nucleotides: TGCGCCAGCAGCCTGGACGGGACAGGAACCTACGAGCAGTACTTC. It yields the protein CASSLDGTGTYEQYF.

The rearrangement links TRBV19 to TRBJ1-4, with TRBD1 matching 7 bases. The V and J ends lost 9 bases and 5 bases, in that order; junction bases with no gene match: 6. The V gene's germline CDR1 is LNHDA and CDR2 SQIVND (reference sequence). The CDR3 loop spans 13 amino acids. The CDR3 DNA sequence: TGTGCCAGCTCCGGGACAGTCAATGAAAAACTGTTTTTT. Translated, it gives CASSGTVNEKLFF.

The chain uses TRBV10-1 and TRBJ1-1, with 7 bases aligning to TRBD1. This CDR3 region has 15 residues. CDR1 and CDR2 (germline): WNHNN, SYGVQD (reference sequence). The V segment lost 3 bases and the J segment 8 bases; nucleotides outside the gene matches: 12. The CDR3, as DNA: TGCGCCAGCAGTGACCCTCCTTTTCTGGGACAGGAAGCTTTCTTT. This translates into CASSDPPFLGQEAFF.

This clone has more than one count but fewer than ten. This CDR3 reads CATSRDSVRNQPQHF. The CDR3 nucleotides are TGTGCCACCAGCAGGGACAGCGTAAGGAATCAGCCCCAGCATTTT. The J gene is TRBJ1-5, the V gene TRBV15, with D perhaps matching TRBD1 (6 bases). Germline V gene sequence: CDR1 LNHNV, CDR2 YYDKDF (reference sequence). The germline V and J ends were trimmed by 3 bases and 4 bases, with 13 bases remaining between them. The CDR3 totals 15 residues.

V usage is TRBV5-8 and J usage is TRBJ2-5; 9 nucleotides align to TRBD2. The CDR3 has 16 residues. CDR1 and CDR2 from the germline V gene are SGHTS and YDEGEE. V was clipped by 0 bases and J by 3 bases; unmatched bases: 6. CDR3 amino acids: CASSLGRGGAEETQYF. The CDR3 nucleotides read TGTGCCAGCAGCTTGGGGCGCGGGGGGGCTGAAGAGACCCAGTACTTC.

The chain has TRBV7-5 and TRBJ1-4. TRBV7-5 is termed a pseudogene. This CDR3 comprises 11 residues. CDR3 amino acids: CARTSPGKLFF. The CDR3 DNA follows: TGTGCCAGAACCTCTCCGGGGAAACTGTTTTTT.

The chain couples TRBV9 to TRBJ2-2; 10 bases are a match to TRBD2. The CDR3 length is 16 residues. Germline V CDR1 and CDR2: SGDLS, YYNGEE. The V and J ends lost 4 bases and 4 bases, in that order; junction bases with no gene match: 7. The CDR3 sequence is CASSRRLAGFTGELFF. As DNA, the CDR3 is TGTGCCAGCAGCCGCCGACTAGCGGGTTTCACCGGGGAGCTGTTTTTT.

V gene TRBV5-1 combines with J gene TRBJ2-5, with D tentatively TRBD2 (5 bases). This CDR3 comprises 14 residues. The germline V gene encodes CDR1 SGHRS and CDR2 YFSETQ. Trimming pared 4 bases from V and 4 bases from J, leaving 14 bases between. CDR3 bases: TGCGCCAGCAGCCTAATCACTAGACCAGAGACCCAGTACTTC. Amino acid sequence: CASSLITRPETQYF.

This clone was counted only a few times. V gene TRBV28 combines with J gene TRBJ1-3; D is unresolved. The CDR3 runs 12 residues. Looked up from germline, CDR1 is MDHEN and CDR2 is SYDVKM. V lost 1 base and J 3 bases, leaving 1 base between the germline ends. Written as DNA, the CDR3 is TGTGCCAGCAGTTTATATGGAAACACCATATATTTT. This codes for CASSLYGNTIYF.

The V call is TRBV2, the J call TRBJ1-5; no definite D call. The CDR3 is made up of 14 amino acids. Trimming left V 5 bases short and J 5 bases short, with 13 bases between. CDR1 and CDR2 (germline): SNHLY, FYNNEI. This CDR3 reads CASSKEGGDQPQHF. The DNA of the CDR3 is TGTGCCAGCAGTAAAGAGGGTGGAGATCAGCCCCAGCATTTT.

This clone was seen only once. V usage is TRBV7-2 and J usage is TRBJ1-6; D gene unclear. Germline values: CDR1 SGHTA, CDR2 FQGNSA. This CDR3 has 13 residues. The ends were cut back, 3 bases at V and 8 bases at J, with 8 bases in the middle. The CDR3 region is CASSLGVYSPLHF. The CDR3 DNA reads TGTGCCAGCAGCTTGGGAGTCTATTCACCCCTCCACTTT.

The chain recombines TRBV4-2 with TRBJ1-5; the D gene is possibly TRBD1 (5 bases). The germline V gene encodes CDR1 LGHNA and CDR2 YNFKEQ. The CDR3 loop spans 15 amino acids. V was trimmed by 0 bases and J by 5 bases, leaving 11 bases between them. CDR3 residues: CASSQDLWGDQPQHF. Written as DNA, the CDR3 is TGTGCCAGCAGCCAAGATCTTTGGGGGGATCAGCCCCAGCATTTT.